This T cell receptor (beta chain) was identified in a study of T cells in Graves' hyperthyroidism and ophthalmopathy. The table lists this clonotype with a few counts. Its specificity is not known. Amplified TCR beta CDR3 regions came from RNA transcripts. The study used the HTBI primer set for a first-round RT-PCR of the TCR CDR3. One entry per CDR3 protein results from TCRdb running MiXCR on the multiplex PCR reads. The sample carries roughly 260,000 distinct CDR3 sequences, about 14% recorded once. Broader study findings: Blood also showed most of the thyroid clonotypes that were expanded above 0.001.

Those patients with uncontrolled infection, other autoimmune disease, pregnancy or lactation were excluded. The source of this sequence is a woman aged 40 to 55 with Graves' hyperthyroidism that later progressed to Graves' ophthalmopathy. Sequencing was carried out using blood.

The CDR3 spells CASGRLAIADTQYF. Here the CDR3 DNA reads TGTGCCAGCGGAAGGCTAGCAATAGCAGATACGCAGTATTTT. This chain uses TRBV6-1 with TRBJ2-3; the D gene is possibly TRBD2 (5 bases). This CDR3 spans 14 amino acids. V lost 8 bases and J lost 4, with 16 bases in between. The germline V gene has CDR1 MNHNS and CDR2 SASEGT.